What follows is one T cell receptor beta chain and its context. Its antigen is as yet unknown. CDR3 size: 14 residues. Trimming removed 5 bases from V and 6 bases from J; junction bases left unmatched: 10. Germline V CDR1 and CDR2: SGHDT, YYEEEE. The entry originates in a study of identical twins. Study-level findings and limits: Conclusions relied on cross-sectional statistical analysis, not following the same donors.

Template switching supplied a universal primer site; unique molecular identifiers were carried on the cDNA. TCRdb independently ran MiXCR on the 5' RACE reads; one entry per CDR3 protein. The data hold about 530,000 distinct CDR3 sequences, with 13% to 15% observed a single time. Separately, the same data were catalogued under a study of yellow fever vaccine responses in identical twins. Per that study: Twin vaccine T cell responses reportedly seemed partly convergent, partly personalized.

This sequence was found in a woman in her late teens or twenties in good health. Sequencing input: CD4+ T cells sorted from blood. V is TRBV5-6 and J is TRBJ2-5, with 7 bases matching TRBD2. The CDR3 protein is CASRPRGDSQTQYF. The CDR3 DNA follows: TGTGCCAGCAGGCCCCGGGGGGATTCCCAGACCCAGTACTTC.